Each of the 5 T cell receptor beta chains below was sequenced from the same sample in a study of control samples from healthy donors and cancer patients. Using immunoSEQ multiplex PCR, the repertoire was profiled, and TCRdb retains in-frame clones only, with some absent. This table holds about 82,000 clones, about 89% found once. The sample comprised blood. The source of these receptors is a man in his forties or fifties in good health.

The CDR3 here is CASSGGASEAFF. CDR3 nucleotide sequence: TGCGCCAGCAGTGGGGGGGCCTCTGAAGCTTTCTTT. The rearrangement uses TRBV10-2 and TRBJ1-1, with D perhaps TRBD1 (6 bases). This CDR3 contains 12 residues. The V end was cut by 4 bases, the J end by 6 bases, with 9 bases between. Germline assignment: CDR1 WSHSY and CDR2 SAAADI.

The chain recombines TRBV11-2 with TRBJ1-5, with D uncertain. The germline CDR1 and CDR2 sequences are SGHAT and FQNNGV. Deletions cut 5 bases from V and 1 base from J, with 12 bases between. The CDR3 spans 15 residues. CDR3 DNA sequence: TGTGCCAGCAGCCCCCCGGACGGGAGCAATCAGCCCCAGCATTTT. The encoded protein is CASSPPDGSNQPQHF.

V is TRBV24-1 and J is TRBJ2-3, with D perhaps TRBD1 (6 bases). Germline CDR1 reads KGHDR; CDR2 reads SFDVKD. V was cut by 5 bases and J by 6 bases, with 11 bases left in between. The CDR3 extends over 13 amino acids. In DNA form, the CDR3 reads TGTGCCACCAGTGGACTAAGGGGGGATACGCAGTATTTT. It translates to CATSGLRGDTQYF.

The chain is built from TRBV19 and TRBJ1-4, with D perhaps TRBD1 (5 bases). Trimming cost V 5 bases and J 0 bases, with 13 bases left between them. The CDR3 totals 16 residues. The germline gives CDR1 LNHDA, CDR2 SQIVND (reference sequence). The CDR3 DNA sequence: TGTGCCAGTAGTTCCTCGACAGATGCAACTAATGAAAAACTGTTTTTT. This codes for CASSSSTDATNEKLFF.

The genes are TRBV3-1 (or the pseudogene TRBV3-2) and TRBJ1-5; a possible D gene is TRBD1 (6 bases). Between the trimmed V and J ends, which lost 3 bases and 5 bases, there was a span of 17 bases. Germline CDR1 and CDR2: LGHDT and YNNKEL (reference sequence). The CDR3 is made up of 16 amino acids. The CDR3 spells CASSHSGRDTDQPQHF. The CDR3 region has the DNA TGTGCCAGCAGCCATTCCGGAAGGGACACCGATCAGCCCCAGCATTTT.